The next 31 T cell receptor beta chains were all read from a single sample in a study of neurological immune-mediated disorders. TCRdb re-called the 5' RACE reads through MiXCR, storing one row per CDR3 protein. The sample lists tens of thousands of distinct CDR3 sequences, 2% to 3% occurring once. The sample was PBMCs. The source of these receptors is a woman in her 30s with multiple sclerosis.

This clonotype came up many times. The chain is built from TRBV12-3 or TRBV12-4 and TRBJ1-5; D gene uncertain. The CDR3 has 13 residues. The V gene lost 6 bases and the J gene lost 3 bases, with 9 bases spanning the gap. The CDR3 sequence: CASRWRNNQPQHF. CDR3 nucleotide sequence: TGTGCCAGCAGGTGGCGTAACAATCAGCCCCAGCATTTT.

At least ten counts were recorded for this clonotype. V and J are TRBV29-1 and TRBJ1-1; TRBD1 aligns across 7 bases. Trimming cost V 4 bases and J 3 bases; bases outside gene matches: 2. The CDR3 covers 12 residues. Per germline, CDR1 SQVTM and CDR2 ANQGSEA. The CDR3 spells CSVAGGDTEAFF. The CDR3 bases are TGCAGCGTTGCAGGGGGGGACACTGAAGCTTTCTTT. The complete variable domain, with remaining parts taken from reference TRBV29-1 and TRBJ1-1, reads SAVISQKPSRDICQRGTSLTIQCQVDSQVTMMFWYRQQPGQSLTLIATANQGSEATYESGFVIDKFPISRPNLTFSTLTVSNMSPEDSSIYLCSVAGGDTEAFFGQGTRLTVV.

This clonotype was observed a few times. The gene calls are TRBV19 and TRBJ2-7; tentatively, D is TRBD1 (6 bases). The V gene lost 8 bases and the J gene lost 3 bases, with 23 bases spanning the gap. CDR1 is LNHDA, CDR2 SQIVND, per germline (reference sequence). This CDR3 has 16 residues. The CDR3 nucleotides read TGTGCCAGTGCCCGGGACAAAATTTCCAGAGGCTACGAGCAGTACTTC. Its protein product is CASARDKISRGYEQYF.

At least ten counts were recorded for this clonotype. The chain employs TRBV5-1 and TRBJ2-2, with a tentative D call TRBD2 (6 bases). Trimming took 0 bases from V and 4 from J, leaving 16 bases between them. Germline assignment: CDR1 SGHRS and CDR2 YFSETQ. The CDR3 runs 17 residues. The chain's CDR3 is CASSLAVQGAGTGELFF. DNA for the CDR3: TGCGCCAGCAGCTTGGCCGTGCAGGGAGCGGGCACCGGGGAGCTGTTTTTT.

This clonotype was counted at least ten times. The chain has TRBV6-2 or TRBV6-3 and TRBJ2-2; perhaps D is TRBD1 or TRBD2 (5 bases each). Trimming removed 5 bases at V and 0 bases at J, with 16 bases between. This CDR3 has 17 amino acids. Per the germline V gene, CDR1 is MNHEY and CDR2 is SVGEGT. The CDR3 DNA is TGTGCCAGCAGTAAGGGCACGGGACGGGCGAACACCGGGGAGCTGTTTTTT. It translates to CASSKGTGRANTGELFF.

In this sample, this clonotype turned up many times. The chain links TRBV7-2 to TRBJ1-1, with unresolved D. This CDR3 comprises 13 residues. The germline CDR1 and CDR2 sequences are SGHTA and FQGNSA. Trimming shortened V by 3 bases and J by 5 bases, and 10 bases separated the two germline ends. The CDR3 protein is CASSFQKETEAFF. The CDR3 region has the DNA TGTGCCAGCAGCTTTCAAAAGGAGACTGAAGCTTTCTTT.

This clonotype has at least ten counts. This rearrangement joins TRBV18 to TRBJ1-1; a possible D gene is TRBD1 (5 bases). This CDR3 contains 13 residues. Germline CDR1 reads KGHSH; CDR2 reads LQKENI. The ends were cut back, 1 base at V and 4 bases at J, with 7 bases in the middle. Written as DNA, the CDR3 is TGTGCCAGCTCACCACTCGACAGCACTGAAGCTTTCTTT. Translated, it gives CASSPLDSTEAFF.

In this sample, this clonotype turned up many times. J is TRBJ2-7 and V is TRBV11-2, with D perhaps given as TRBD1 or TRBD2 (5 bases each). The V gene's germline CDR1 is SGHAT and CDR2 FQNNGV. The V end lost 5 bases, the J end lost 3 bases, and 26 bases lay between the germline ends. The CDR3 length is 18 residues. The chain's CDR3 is CASSLGANGVLYYYEQYF. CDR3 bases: TGTGCCAGCAGCCTCGGGGCCAATGGGGTCCTCTACTACTACGAGCAGTACTTC.

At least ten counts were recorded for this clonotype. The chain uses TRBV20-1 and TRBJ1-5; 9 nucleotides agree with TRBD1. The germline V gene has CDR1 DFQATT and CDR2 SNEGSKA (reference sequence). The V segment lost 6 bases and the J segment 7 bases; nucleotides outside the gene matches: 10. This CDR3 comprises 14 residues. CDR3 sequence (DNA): TGCAGTGCGCTGACAGGGGGGGGAGGGCAGCCCCAGCATTTT. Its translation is CSALTGGGGQPQHF.

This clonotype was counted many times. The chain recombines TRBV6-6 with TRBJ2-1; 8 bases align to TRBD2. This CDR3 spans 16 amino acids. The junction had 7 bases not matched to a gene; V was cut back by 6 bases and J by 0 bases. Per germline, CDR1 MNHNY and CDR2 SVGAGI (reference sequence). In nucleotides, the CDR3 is TGTGCCAGCAGCCCAGGACTAGCTAGCTCCTACAATGAGCAGTTCTTC. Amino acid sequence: CASSPGLASSYNEQFF.

In nucleotides, the CDR3 is TGTGCCACCAGCAGAGATAGGACTGAAAAACTGTTTTTT. Amino acids: CATSRDRTEKLFF. This chain links TRBV15 with TRBJ1-4; no firm D call. Looked up from germline, CDR1 is LNHNV and CDR2 is YYDKDF (reference sequence). The CDR3 contains 13 residues. Trimming removed 0 bases from V and 7 bases from J, with 6 bases in between.

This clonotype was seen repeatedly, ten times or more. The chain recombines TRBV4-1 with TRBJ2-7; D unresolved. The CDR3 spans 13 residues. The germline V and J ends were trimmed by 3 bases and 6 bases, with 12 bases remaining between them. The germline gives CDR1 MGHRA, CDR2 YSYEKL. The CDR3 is CASSQMIDGEQYF. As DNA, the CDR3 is TGCGCCAGCAGCCAGATGATAGATGGCGAGCAGTACTTC.

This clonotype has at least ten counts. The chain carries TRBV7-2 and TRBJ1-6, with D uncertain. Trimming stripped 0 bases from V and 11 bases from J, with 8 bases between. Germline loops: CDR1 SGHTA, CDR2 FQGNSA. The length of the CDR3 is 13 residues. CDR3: CASSLAPATPLHF. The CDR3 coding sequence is TGTGCCAGCAGCTTAGCTCCAGCGACACCCCTCCACTTT.

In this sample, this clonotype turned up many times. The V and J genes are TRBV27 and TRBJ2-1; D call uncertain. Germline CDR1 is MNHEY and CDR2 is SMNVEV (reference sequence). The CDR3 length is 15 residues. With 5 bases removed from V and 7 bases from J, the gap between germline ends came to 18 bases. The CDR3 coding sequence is TGTGCCAGCAGTCCCCGTGACGAATCTGGTAATGAGCAGTTCTTC. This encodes CASSPRDESGNEQFF.

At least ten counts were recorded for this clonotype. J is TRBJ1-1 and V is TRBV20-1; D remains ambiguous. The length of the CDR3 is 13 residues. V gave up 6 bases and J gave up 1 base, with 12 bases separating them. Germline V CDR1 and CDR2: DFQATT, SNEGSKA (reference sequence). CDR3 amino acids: CSAPRTGNTEAFF. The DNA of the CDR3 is TGCAGTGCCCCGAGGACGGGGAACACTGAAGCTTTCTTT.

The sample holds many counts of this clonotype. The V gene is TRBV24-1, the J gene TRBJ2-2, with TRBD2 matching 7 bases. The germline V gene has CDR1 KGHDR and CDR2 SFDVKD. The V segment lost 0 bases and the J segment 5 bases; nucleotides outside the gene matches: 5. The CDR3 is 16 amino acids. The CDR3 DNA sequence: TGTGCCACCAGTGATTTGGCCAAGCGGGGAACCGGGGAGCTGTTTTTT. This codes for CATSDLAKRGTGELFF.

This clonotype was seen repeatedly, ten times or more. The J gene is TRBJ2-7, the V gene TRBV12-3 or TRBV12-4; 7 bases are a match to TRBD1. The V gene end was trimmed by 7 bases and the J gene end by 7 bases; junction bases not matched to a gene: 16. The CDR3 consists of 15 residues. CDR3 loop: CASTLQGQRSVEQYF. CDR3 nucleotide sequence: TGTGCCAGCACTCTTCAGGGACAGCGGTCTGTGGAGCAGTACTTC.

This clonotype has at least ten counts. The CDR3 DNA reads as TGTGCCAGCATGAGGGAGACCCAGTACTTC. Protein sequence: CASMRETQYF. This rearrangement joins TRBV2 to TRBJ2-5; D is unclear. The CDR3 loop spans 10 amino acids. Germline V gene data show CDR1 as SNHLY and CDR2 as FYNNEI. Between the trimmed V and J ends, which lost 7 bases and 5 bases, there was a span of 5 bases. Supplemented by reference TRBV2 and TRBJ2-5, the full variable domain reads EPEVTQTPSHQVTQMGQEVILRCVPISNHLYFYWYRQILGQKVEFLVSFYNNEISEKSEIFDDQFSVERPDGSNFTLKIRSTKLEDSAMYFCASMRETQYFGPGTRLLVL.

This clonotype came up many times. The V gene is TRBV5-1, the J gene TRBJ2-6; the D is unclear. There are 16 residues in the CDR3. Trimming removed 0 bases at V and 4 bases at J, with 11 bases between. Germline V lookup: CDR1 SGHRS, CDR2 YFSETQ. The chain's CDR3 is CASSLGFRSGANVLTF. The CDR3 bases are TGCGCCAGCAGCTTGGGGTTCAGGTCGGGGGCCAACGTCCTGACTTTC.

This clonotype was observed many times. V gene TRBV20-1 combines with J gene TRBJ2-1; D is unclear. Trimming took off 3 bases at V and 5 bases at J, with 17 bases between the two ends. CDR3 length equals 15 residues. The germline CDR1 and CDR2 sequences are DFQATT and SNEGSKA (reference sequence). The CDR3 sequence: CSASHFIVTNNEQFF. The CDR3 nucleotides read TGCAGTGCTAGTCATTTTATTGTCACAAACAATGAGCAGTTCTTC.

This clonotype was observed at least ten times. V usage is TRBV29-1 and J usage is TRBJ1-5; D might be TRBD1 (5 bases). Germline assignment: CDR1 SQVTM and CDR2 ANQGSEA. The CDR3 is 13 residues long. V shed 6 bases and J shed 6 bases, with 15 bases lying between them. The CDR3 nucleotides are TGCAGCGTAACCCAGGGCCAGGGTCAGCCCCAGCATTTT. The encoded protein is CSVTQGQGQPQHF.

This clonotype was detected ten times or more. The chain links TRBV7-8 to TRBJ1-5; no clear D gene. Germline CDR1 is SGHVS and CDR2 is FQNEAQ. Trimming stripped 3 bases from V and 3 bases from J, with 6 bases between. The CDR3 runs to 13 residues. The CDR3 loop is CASSLAYNQPQHF. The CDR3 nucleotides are TGTGCCAGCAGCTTGGCCTACAATCAGCCCCAGCATTTT.

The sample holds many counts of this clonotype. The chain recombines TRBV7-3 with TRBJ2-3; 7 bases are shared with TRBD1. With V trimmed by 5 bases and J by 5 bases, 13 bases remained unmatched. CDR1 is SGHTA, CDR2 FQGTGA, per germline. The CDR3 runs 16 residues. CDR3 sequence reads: CASSPRITGEEDTQYF. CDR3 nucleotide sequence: TGTGCCAGCAGCCCAAGAATCACAGGGGAAGAAGATACGCAGTATTTT.

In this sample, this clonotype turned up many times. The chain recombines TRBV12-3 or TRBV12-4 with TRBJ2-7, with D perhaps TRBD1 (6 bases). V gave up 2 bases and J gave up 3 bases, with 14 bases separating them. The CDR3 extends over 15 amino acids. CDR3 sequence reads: CASSLRGSLHYEQYF. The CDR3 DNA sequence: TGTGCCAGCAGTTTAAGGGGGAGCTTGCACTACGAGCAGTACTTC.

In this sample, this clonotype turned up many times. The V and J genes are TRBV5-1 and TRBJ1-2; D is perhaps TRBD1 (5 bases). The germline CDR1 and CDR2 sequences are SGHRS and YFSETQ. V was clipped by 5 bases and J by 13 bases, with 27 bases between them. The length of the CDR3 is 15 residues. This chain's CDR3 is CASSHGGDPYPGGTF. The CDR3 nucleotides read TGCGCCAGCAGTCATGGAGGAGATCCGTACCCCGGGGGCACCTTC.

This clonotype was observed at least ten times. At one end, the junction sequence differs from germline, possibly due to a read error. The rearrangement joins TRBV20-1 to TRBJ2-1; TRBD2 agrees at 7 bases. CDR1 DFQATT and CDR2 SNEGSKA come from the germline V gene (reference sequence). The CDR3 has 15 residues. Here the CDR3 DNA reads TGCAGTGCTCCGACTAGCTTCCGGTCGTACACTGAGCAGTTCTTC. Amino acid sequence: CSAPTSFRSYTEQFF.

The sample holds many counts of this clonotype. The CDR3: CSALDANPNTEAFF. CDR3 DNA sequence: TGCAGTGCCCTGGACGCCAACCCCAACACTGAAGCTTTCTTT. This chain links TRBV20-1 with TRBJ1-1, with D uncertain. The CDR3 runs 14 residues. Germline V gives CDR1 DFQATT, CDR2 SNEGSKA (reference sequence). V lost 6 bases to trimming and J lost 2 bases, with 16 bases between them.

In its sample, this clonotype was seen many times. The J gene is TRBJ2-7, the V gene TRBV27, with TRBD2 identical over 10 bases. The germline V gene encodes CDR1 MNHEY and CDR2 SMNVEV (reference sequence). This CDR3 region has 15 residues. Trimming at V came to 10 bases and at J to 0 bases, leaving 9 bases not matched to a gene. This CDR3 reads CATRHPSGSSYEQYF. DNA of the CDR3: TGTGCCACCAGACATCCTAGCGGGAGCTCCTACGAGCAGTACTTC.

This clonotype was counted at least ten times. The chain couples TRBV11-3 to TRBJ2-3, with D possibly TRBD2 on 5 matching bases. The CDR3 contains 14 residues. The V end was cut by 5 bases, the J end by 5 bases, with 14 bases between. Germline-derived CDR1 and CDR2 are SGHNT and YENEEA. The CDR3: CASSPTSGVDTQYF. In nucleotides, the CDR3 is TGTGCCAGCAGCCCTACTTCCGGGGTAGATACGCAGTATTTT.

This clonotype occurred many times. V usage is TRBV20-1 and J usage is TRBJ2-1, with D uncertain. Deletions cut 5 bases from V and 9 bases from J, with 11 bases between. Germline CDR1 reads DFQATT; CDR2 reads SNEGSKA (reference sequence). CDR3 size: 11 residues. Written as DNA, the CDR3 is TGCAGTGCTCCCCGTGACGTTGAGCAGTTCTTC. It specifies CSAPRDVEQFF.

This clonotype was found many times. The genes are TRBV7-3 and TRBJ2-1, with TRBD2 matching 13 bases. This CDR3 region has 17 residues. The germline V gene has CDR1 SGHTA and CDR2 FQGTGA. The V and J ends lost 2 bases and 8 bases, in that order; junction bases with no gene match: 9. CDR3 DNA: TGTGCCAGCAGCTTAGGAGGGAGAGGACTAGCGGGAGATGAGCAGTTCTTC. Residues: CASSLGGRGLAGDEQFF.